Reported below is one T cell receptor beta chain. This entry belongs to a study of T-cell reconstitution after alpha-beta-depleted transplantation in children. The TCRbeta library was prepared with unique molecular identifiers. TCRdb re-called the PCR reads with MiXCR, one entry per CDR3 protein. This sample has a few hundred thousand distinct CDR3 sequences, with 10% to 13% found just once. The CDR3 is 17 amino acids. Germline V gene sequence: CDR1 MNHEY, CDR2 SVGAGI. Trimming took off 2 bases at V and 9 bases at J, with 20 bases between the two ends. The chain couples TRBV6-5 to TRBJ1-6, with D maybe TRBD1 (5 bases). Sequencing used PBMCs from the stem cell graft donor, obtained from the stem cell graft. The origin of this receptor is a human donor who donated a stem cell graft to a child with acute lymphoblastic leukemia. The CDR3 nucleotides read TGTGCCAGCAGTTACGTTTCGGAGCCCGGGGGGTTTTCACCCCTCCACTTT. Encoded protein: CASSYVSEPGGFSPLHF.